This TCR beta chain was documented in a study of shared clonotypes between healthy human individuals. Germline V gives CDR1 SEHNR, CDR2 FQNEAQ (reference sequence). CDR3 size: 13 residues. The V gene lost 5 bases and the J gene lost 4 bases, with 12 bases spanning the gap. Terminally differentiated effector memory CD45RA+ cells were excluded by CCR7 positive selection of CD45RO-negative cells. Execution of the assay was at deep level. Repertoires were generated with immunoSEQ multiplex PCR, while TCRdb's copy carries only in-frame clones and drops some. The data hold about 2.1 million clones, with around 93% observed a single time.

The TCR comes from a man aged 18 to 29 in good health. Some clones in this sample may be carry-over from other donors' samples. The chain uses TRBV7-9 and TRBJ2-7; D not resolved. Sequencing input: naive CD8+ T cells from PBMCs. Written as DNA, the CDR3 is TGTGCCAGCAGCAGCAATCGGCCTTACGAGCAGTACTTC. This encodes CASSSNRPYEQYF.